The table lists the clone carrying this TCR beta chain with a few counts. Alongside a J-beta primer mix, a sample-barcoded 5' primer served in a second PCR lasting about 6 to 11 cycles. TCRdb processed the 5' RACE reads anew with MiXCR; each CDR3 protein has one entry. The sample lists over 600,000 distinct CDR3 sequences, over 40% occurring once. The CDR3 is 15 amino acids. Germline trimming cut 3 bases from V and 7 bases from J; bases unmatched to any gene: 8. Germline assignment: CDR1 DFQATT and CDR2 SNEGSKA (reference sequence). The data originate from a study of blood T cells in healthy people across ages.

The TCR comes from a man older than 75 in good health. Sequenced sample: blood. This chain connects TRBV20-1 to TRBJ2-1; TRBD2 matches 11 bases. The CDR3 loop is CSASEASGRLNEQFF. In nucleotides, the CDR3 is TGCAGTGCTAGCGAGGCTAGCGGGAGGCTAAATGAGCAGTTCTTC.